These 18 T cell receptor beta chains were all obtained from the same sample, sequenced in a study of blood T cells in healthy people across ages (dated by TCRdb to about 2015). Libraries were prepared through 5' RACE. The sample was run on an Illumina HiSeq 2500. A second roughly 7 to 11 cycle PCR used a sample-barcoded 5' primer and a J-beta primer mix. The public sequencing data were trimmed at Q25 with fastp and processed into clonotypes with MiXCR by TCRdb, which kept only in-frame beta chains. Here each entry gathers all rows of one CDR3 protein and keeps the most common genes and DNA. The sample data list approximately 1,100,000 distinct CDR3 sequences, and 35% to 55% of these were observed just once. Approximately 17% of the sample comes from the top ten. What was sequenced was blood. These receptors came from a woman in her sixties or seventies in good health.

This clonotype was seen once. This chain connects TRBV7-8 to TRBJ2-7; D is perhaps TRBD2 (6 bases). CDR3 length equals 16 residues. Trimming took 3 bases from V and 2 from J, leaving 17 bases between them. Germline-derived CDR1 and CDR2 are SGHVS and FQNEAQ. The CDR3: CASSFLPGTSTYEQYF. The DNA for the CDR3 is TGTGCCAGCAGCTTTCTCCCCGGGACTTCGACCTACGAGCAGTACTTC.

The J gene is TRBJ2-5, the V gene TRBV28, with D maybe TRBD1 (5 bases). The J call may be wrong; the DNA end is better matched by TRBJ2-7. The CDR3 has 14 amino acids. The V gene's germline CDR1 is MDHEN and CDR2 SYDVKM. The CDR3 loop reads CASSFRRTPYEQYF. In DNA form, the CDR3 reads TGTGCCAGCAGTTTCCGCCGGACACCTTACGAGCAGTACTTC.

This clonotype was recorded at least ten times. The CDR3 loop reads CASSGGTSGHNEQFF. In DNA, the CDR3 is TGTGCCAGCAGCGGGGGGACTAGCGGGCACAATGAGCAGTTCTTC. The chain recombines TRBV9 with TRBJ2-1; 12 nucleotides align to TRBD2. CDR3 length: 15 residues. Germline V gene data show CDR1 as SGDLS and CDR2 as YYNGEE. The trim removed 3 bases at V and 5 bases at J, leaving 3 bases unmatched.

The V and J genes are TRBV29-1 and TRBJ2-3; D unresolved. The length of the CDR3 is 13 residues. Trimming removed 4 bases from V and 2 bases from J, with 10 bases in between. Germline lookup yields CDR1 SQVTM and CDR2 ANQGSEA. This chain's CDR3 is CSVVGLVTDTQYF. CDR3 bases: TGCAGCGTTGTCGGCCTTGTCACAGATACGCAGTATTTT.

V is TRBV9 and J is TRBJ2-5, with 8 bases lining up with TRBD2. This CDR3 contains 13 residues. Germline CDR1 is SGDLS and CDR2 is YYNGEE. V was clipped by 3 bases and J by 5 bases; unmatched bases: 3. DNA for the CDR3: TGTGCCAGCAGCGCGGGGGGGGTCGAGACCCAGTACTTC. This sequence encodes CASSAGGVETQYF.

CDR3 sequence: CASSRRGLDEQYF. The CDR3 nucleotides are TGTGCCAGCTCACGCAGGGGGCTGGACGAGCAGTACTTC. The genes are TRBV18 and TRBJ2-7, with TRBD1 matching over 8 bases. V lost 4 bases and J lost 5; bases outside the gene matches: 4. This CDR3 contains 13 residues. Germline CDR1 KGHSH, CDR2 LQKENI. Based on the CDR3 plus reference TRBV18 and TRBJ2-7, the full variable domain is NAGVMQNPRHLVRRRGQEARLRCSPMKGHSHVYWYRQLPEEGLKFMVYLQKENIIDESGMPKERFSAEFPKEGPSILRIQQVVRGDSAAYFCASSRRGLDEQYFGPGTRLTVT.

This chain connects TRBV12-5 to TRBJ2-1; no clear D. This CDR3 is 12 amino acids long. Germline CDR1 LGHNT, CDR2 FRNRAP. Trimming removed 2 bases at V and 4 bases at J, with 3 bases between. This CDR3 is CASGLQYNEQFF. Here the CDR3 DNA reads TGTGCTAGTGGTTTGCAGTACAATGAGCAGTTCTTC.

This clonotype was picked up a small number of times. The CDR3 DNA reads as TGCAGTGCTAGAGAAGGCGGGAGGGTAACAGATACGCAGTATTTT. It encodes CSAREGGRVTDTQYF. The chain recombines TRBV20-1 with TRBJ2-3; 9 nucleotides match TRBD2. CDR1 is DFQATT, CDR2 SNEGSKA, per germline (reference sequence). J gave up 3 bases and V 0 bases, and 4 bases lay outside the gene matches. The CDR3 covers 15 residues.

This chain uses TRBV14 with TRBJ2-5; 7 bases line up with TRBD2. V lost 4 bases and J lost 11; bases outside the gene matches: 16. This CDR3 region has 15 residues. Germline assignment: CDR1 SGHDN and CDR2 FVKESK. The CDR3 spells CASSLGSSGYNEQYF. DNA of the CDR3: TGTGCCAGCAGCCTGGGTTCTAGCGGATACAATGAGCAGTACTTC.

The J gene is TRBJ2-5, the V gene TRBV10-3; 7 bases fit TRBD2. Germline-derived CDR1 and CDR2 are ENHRY and SYGVKD. The CDR3 extends over 14 amino acids. V lost 1 base, J lost 11 bases, and 10 bases stayed unmatched. CDR3 loop: CAISEFGGKREQYF. CDR3 DNA sequence: TGTGCCATCAGTGAGTTCGGGGGGAAAAGGGAGCAGTACTTC.

The rearrangement uses TRBV6-6 and TRBJ1-6, with D perhaps matching TRBD1 (5 bases). The CDR3 runs to 14 residues. Trimming removed 11 bases from V and 9 bases from J, with 20 bases in between. The germline CDR1 and CDR2 sequences are MNHNY and SVGAGI (reference sequence). The CDR3 sequence is CAAGVLLDSSPLHF. The CDR3 nucleotides read TGTGCCGCGGGGGTGCTTCTTGATAGTTCACCCCTCCACTTT.

V and J are TRBV20-1 and TRBJ1-2; D gene uncertain. V lost 1 base to trimming and J lost 2 bases, with 11 bases between them. Germline lookup yields CDR1 DFQATT and CDR2 SNEGSKA (reference sequence). The CDR3 consists of 14 residues. The CDR3 nucleotides read TGCAGTGCTAGAGCCGTACAGAAGAACTATGGCTACACCTTC. This codes for CSARAVQKNYGYTF.

The chain joins TRBV14 to TRBJ1-1, with 8 positions matching TRBD1. The germline V gene has CDR1 SGHDN and CDR2 FVKESK. The CDR3 totals 15 residues. V lost 6 bases and J lost 11; bases outside the gene matches: 17. CDR3 in DNA: TGTGCCAGCAGTCCCCGGGGACAGGCCCGATCATGGGCTTTCTTT. This codes for CASSPRGQARSWAFF.

The chain joins TRBV4-1 to TRBJ1-5; D unclear. This CDR3 is built from 17 residues. V dropped 0 bases and J dropped 7 bases, with 19 bases sitting between them. Germline CDR1 is MGHRA and CDR2 is YSYEKL. The CDR3 coding sequence is TGCGCCAGCAGCCAAGAAGGAGCAGGAGAGGTTAACCAGCCCCAGCATTTT. Translation: CASSQEGAGEVNQPQHF.

Note on this clonotype: Being one base from a much bigger clone, this may be a read error. The chain employs TRBV29-1 and TRBJ2-5, with 7 bases aligning to TRBD1. The CDR3 is 14 residues long. Germline V gene lookup returns CDR1 SQVTM and CDR2 ANQGSEA. With 7 bases clipped from V and 11 bases from J, the junction kept 19 bases outside the gene matches. DNA for the CDR3: TGCAGCGGTAATCGACCGGGACAGCCATCCCAGCAGTACTTC. Its protein is CSGNRPGQPSQQYF.

This clonotype occurred a few times. This sequence joins TRBV12-3 or TRBV12-4 and TRBJ2-7; weak D call: TRBD1 (5 bases). CDR3 length equals 14 residues. The V end lost 5 bases, the J end lost 5 bases, and 16 bases lay between the germline ends. The CDR3 loop reads CASSRDGRANEQYF. The DNA of the CDR3 is TGTGCCAGCAGTCGTGATGGCAGGGCCAACGAGCAGTACTTC.

This chain joins TRBV2 and TRBJ1-5; 7 nucleotides line up with TRBD1. The CDR3 totals 14 residues. CDR1 and CDR2 from the germline V gene are SNHLY and FYNNEI. V trimming: 2 bases; J trimming: 11 bases; junction bases outside the gene matches: 9. CDR3 in amino acids: CASSESGGWVSQHF. CDR3 DNA: TGTGCCAGCAGTGAATCAGGGGGATGGGTATCCCAGCATTTT.

The V call is TRBV29-1, the J call TRBJ1-2, with unresolved D. Trimming left V 6 bases short and J 1 base short, with 6 bases between. CDR1 and CDR2 from the germline V gene are SQVTM and ANQGSEA. This CDR3 spans 11 amino acids. CDR3 DNA: TGCAGCGTCGGAGGTAACTATGGCTACACCTTC. Protein product: CSVGGNYGYTF.